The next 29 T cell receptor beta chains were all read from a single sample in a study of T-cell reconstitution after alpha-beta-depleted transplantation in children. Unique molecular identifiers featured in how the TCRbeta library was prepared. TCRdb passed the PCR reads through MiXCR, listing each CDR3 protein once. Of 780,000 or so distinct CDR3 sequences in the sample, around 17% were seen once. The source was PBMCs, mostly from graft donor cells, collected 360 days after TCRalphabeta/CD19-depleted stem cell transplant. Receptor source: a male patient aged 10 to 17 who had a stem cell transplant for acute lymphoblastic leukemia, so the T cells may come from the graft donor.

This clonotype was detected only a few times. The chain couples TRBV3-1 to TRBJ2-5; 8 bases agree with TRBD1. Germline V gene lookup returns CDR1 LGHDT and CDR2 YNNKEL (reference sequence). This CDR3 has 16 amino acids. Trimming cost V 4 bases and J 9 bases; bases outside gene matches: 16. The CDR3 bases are TGTGCCAGCAGCCTTCGGACAGGGACATCAAGTGGGTCCCAGTACTTC. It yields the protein CASSLRTGTSSGSQYF.

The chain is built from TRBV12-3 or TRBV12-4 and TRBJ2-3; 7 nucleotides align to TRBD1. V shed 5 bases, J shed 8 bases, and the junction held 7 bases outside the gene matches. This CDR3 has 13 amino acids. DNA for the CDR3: TGTGCCAGCAGTGACAGGGATACGGGTACGCAGTATTTT. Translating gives CASSDRDTGTQYF.

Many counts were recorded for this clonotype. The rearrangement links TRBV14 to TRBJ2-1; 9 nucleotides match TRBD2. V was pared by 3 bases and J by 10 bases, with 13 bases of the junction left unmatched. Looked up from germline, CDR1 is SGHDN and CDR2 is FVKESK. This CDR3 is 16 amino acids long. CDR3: CASSHRVAGVSWEQFF. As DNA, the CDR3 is TGTGCCAGCAGCCATCGAGTAGCGGGAGTTTCGTGGGAGCAGTTCTTC. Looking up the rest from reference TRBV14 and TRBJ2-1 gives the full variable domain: EAGVTQFPSHSVIEKGQTVTLRCDPISGHDNLYWYRRVMGKEIKFLLHFVKESKQDESGMPNNRFLAERTGGTYSTLKVQPAELEDSGVYFCASSHRVAGVSWEQFFGPGTRLTVL.

The DNA for the CDR3 is TGCAGCGTTGGACAGGAACCCTACGAGCAGTACTTC. This encodes CSVGQEPYEQYF. V usage is TRBV29-1 and J usage is TRBJ2-7; maybe TRBD1 (6 bases). The CDR3 spans 12 residues. From germline, CDR1 is SQVTM and CDR2 ANQGSEA. Trimming removed 4 bases from V and 2 bases from J, with 9 bases in between.

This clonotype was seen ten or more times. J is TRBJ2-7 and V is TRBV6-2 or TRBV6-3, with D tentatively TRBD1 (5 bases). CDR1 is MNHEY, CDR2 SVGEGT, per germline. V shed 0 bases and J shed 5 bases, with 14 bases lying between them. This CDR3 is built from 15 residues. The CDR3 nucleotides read TGTGCCAGCAGTTACTCGCTACTTCAGGGCCACGAGCAGTACTTC. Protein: CASSYSLLQGHEQYF.

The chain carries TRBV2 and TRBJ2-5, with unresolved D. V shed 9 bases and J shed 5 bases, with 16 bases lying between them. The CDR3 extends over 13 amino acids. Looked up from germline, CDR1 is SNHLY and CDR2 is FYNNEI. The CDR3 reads CARHRHGGETQYF. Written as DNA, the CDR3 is TGTGCCAGGCATCGACACGGTGGCGAGACCCAGTACTTC.

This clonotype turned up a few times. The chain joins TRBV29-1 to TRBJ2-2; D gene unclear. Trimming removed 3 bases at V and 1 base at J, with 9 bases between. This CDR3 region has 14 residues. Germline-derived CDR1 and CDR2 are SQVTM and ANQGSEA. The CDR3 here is CSVDWQVNTGELFF. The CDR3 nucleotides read TGCAGCGTTGATTGGCAGGTGAACACCGGGGAGCTGTTTTTT.

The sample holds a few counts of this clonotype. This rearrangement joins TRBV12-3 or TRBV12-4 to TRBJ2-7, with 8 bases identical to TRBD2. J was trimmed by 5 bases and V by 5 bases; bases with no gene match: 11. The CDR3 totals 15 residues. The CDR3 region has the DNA TGTGCCAGCAGTGCCGGGACTAGACTAGTGCACGAGCAGTACTTC. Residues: CASSAGTRLVHEQYF.

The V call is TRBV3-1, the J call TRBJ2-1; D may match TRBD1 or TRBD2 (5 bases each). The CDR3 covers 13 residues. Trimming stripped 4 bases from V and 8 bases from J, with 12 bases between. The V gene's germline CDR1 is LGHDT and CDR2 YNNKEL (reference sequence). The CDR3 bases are TGTGCCAGCAGCCGGCTTGGGACCGATGAGCAGTTCTTC. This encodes CASSRLGTDEQFF.

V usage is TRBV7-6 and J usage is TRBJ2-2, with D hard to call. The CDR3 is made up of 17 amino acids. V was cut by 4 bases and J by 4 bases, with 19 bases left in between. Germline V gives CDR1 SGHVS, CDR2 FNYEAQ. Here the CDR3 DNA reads TGTGCCAGCAGCTCTAGTCTTTTGACTCTCTCCACCGGGGAGCTGTTTTTT. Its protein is CASSSSLLTLSTGELFF.

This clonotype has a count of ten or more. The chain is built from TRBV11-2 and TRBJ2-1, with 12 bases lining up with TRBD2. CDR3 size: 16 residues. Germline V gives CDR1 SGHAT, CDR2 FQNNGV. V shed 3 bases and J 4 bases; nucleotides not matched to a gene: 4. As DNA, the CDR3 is TGTGCCAGCAGCTTCCAAACTAGCGGGAGGTACAATGAGCAGTTCTTC. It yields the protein CASSFQTSGRYNEQFF.

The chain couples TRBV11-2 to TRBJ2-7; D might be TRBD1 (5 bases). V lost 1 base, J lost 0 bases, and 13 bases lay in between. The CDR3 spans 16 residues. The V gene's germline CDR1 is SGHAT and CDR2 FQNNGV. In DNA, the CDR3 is TGTGCCAGCAGCTTAGGAACAGGACCAAGCTCCTACGAGCAGTACTTC. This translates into CASSLGTGPSSYEQYF. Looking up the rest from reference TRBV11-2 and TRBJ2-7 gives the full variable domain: EAGVAQSPRYKIIEKRQSVAFWCNPISGHATLYWYQQILGQGPKLLIQFQNNGVVDDSQLPKDRFSAERLKGVDSTLKIQPAKLEDSAVYLCASSLGTGPSSYEQYFGPGTRLTVT.

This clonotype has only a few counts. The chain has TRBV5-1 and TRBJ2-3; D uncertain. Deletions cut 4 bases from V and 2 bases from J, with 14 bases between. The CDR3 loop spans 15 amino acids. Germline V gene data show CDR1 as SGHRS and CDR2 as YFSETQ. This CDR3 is CASSHYGGDTDTQYF. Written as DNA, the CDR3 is TGCGCCAGCAGCCACTACGGCGGTGACACAGATACGCAGTATTTT.

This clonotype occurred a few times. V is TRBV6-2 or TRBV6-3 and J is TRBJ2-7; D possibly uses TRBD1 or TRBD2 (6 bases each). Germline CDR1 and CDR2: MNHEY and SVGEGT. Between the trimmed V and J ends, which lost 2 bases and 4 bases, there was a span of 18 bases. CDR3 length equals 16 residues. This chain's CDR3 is CASSYLRLEGEYEQYF. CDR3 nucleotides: TGTGCCAGCAGTTACCTCCGACTAGAGGGGGAGTACGAGCAGTACTTC.

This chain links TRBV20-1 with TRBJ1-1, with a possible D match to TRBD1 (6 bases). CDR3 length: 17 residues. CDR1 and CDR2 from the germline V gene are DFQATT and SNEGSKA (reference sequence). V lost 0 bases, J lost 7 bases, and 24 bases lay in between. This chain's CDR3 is CSARDIEYRDGWGEAFF. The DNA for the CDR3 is TGCAGTGCTAGAGATATTGAGTACAGGGACGGTTGGGGTGAAGCTTTCTTT.

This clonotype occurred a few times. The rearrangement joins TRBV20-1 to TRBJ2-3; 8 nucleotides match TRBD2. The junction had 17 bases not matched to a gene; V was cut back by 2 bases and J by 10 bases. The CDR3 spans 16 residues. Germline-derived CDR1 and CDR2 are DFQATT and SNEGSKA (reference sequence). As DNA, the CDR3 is TGCAGTGCTAGACGTCAGGGACTAGACGGGCGGGTTTCGCAGTATTTT. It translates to CSARRQGLDGRVSQYF.

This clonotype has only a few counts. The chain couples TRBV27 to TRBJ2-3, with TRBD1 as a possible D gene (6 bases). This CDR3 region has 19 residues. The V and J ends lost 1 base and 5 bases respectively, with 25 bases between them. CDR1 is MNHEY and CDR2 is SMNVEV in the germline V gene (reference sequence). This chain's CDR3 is CASSLYRSSAIQGRDTQYF. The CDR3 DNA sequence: TGTGCCAGCAGTTTATACCGCTCCTCGGCGATCCAGGGGCGAGATACGCAGTATTTT.

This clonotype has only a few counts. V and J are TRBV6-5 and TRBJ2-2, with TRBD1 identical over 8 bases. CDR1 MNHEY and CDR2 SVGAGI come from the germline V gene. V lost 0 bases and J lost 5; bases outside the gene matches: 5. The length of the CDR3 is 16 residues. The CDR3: CASSYSRGQGTGELFF. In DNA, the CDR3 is TGTGCCAGCAGTTACTCCCGTGGACAGGGAACCGGGGAGCTGTTTTTT.

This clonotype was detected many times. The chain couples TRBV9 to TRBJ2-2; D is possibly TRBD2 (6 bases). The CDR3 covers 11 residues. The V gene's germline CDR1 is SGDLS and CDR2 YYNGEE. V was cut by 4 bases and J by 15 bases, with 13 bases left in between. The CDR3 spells CASSPEGWLFF. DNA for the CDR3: TGTGCCAGCAGCCCGGAGGGGTGGTTGTTTTTT.

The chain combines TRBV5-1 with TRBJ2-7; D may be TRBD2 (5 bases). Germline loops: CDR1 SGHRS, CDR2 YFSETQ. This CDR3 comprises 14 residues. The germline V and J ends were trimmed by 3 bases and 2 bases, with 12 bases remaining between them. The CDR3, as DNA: TGCGCCAGCAGCTCCGGACTGACGGCCTACGAGCAGTACTTC. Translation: CASSSGLTAYEQYF. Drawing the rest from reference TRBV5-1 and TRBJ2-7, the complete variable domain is KAGVTQTPRYLIKTRGQQVTLSCSPISGHRSVSWYQQTPGQGLQFLFEYFSETQRNKGNFPGRFSGRQFSNSRSEMNVSTLELGDSALYLCASSSGLTAYEQYFGPGTRLTVT.

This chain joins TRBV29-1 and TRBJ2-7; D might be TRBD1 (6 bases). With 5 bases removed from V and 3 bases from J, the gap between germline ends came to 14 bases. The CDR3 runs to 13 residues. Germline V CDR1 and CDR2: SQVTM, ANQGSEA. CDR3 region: CSVLDRILYEQYF. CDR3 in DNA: TGCAGCGTTCTAGACAGGATCCTCTACGAGCAGTACTTC.

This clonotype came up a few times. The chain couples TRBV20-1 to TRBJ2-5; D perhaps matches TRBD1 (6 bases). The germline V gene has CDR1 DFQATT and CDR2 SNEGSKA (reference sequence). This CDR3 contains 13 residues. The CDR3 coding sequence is TGCAGACTCGGGACAACCTTGGAGGAGACCCAGTACTTC. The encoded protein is CRLGTTLEETQYF.

CDR3 amino acids: CASSFYGSRETQYF. The CDR3 DNA is TGTGCCAGCAGTTTTTACGGGAGCAGGGAGACCCAGTACTTC. V and J are TRBV12-3 or TRBV12-4 and TRBJ2-5, with a possible D match to TRBD2 (6 bases). V was clipped by 3 bases and J by 5 bases, with 13 bases between them. CDR3 size: 14 residues.

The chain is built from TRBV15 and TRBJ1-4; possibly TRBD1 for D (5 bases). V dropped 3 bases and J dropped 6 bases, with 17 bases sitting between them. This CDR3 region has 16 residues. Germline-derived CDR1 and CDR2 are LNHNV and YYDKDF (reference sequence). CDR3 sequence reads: CATSSSIRQGYEKLFF. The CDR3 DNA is TGTGCCACCAGCAGTAGTATCCGGCAGGGATATGAAAAACTGTTTTTT.

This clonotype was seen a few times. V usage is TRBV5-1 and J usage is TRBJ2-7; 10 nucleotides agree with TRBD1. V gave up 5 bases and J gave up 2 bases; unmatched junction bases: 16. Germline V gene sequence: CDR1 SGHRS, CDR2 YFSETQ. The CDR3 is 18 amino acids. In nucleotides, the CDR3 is TGCGCCAGCAGAAAGGACAGGGGGACTAGTGATTTCACCTACGAGCAGTACTTC. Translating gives CASRKDRGTSDFTYEQYF. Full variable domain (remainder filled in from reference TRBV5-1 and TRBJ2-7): KAGVTQTPRYLIKTRGQQVTLSCSPISGHRSVSWYQQTPGQGLQFLFEYFSETQRNKGNFPGRFSGRQFSNSRSEMNVSTLELGDSALYLCASRKDRGTSDFTYEQYFGPGTRLTVT.

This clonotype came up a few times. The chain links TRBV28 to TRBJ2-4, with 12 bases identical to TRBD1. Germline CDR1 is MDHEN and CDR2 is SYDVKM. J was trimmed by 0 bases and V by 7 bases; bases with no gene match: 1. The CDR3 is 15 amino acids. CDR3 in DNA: TGTGCCAGCATGGGACAGGGGGCAGCCAAAAACATTCAGTACTTC. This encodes CASMGQGAAKNIQYF.

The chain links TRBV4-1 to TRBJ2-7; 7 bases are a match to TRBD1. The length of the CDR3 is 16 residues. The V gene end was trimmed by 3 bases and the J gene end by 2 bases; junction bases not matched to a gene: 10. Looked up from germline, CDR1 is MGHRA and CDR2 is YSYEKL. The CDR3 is CASSQSLGGVPYEQYF. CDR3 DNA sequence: TGCGCCAGCAGCCAGTCTTTAGGGGGCGTCCCCTACGAGCAGTACTTC.

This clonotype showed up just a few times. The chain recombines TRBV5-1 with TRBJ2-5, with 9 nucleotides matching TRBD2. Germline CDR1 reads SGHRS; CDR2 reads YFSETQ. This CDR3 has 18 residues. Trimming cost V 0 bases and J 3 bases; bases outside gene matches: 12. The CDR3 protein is CASSLALTGLALKETQYF. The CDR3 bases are TGCGCCAGCAGCTTGGCCCTTACGGGACTAGCACTTAAAGAGACCCAGTACTTC.

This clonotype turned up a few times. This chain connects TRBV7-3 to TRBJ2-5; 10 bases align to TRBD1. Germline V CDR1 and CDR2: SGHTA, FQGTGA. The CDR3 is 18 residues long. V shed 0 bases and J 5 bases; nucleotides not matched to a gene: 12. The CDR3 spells CASSLTQPGQGFAETQYF. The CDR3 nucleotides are TGTGCCAGCAGCTTAACACAACCGGGACAGGGGTTCGCGGAGACCCAGTACTTC.